This is a list of T cell receptor beta chains from one sample in a study of T-cell reconstitution after alpha-beta-depleted transplantation in children. TCRdb reanalysed the PCR reads using MiXCR and keeps one entry per CDR3 protein. Altogether around 500,000 distinct CDR3 sequences are present, around 12% being singletons, with the ten largest covering less than 6.5%. The specimen was PBMCs from the stem cell graft donor, collected from the stem cell graft. The receptors derive from a human donor who donated a stem cell graft to a child with combined immunodeficiency. CDR3s include the opening cysteine and the closing phenylalanine or tryptophan. The D gene is left open where the match is weak. Expanded clones are given a class, and other clones once, few, many or no size at all.

d_gene: TRBD2; v_gene: TRBV7-9; j_gene: TRBJ2-3; abundance: many; CDR3aa: CASSILLAGGDTQYF; CDR3nt: TGTGCCAGCAGCATCCTTTTAGCGGGAGGAGATACGCAGTATTTT
d_gene: TRBD2; v_gene: TRBV7-2; j_gene: TRBJ2-7; abundance: NA; CDR3aa: CASSLVGGSPNEQYF; CDR3nt: TGTGCCAGCAGCTTAGTAGGCGGGAGTCCCAACGAGCAGTACTTC
d_gene: TRBD1; v_gene: TRBV4-2; j_gene: TRBJ2-7; abundance: NA; CDR3aa: CASSTQGSHEQYF; CDR3nt: TGTGCCAGCAGCACACAGGGGTCCCACGAGCAGTACTTC
d_gene: TRBD1; v_gene: TRBV12-3/TRBV12-4; j_gene: TRBJ1-4; abundance: many; CDR3aa: CASSPPVRGRGEKLFF; CDR3nt: TGTGCCAGCAGTCCACCGGTGAGGGGGCGCGGAGAAAAACTGTTTTTT
d_gene: NA; v_gene: TRBV24-1; j_gene: TRBJ1-5; abundance: few; CDR3aa: CATSDSYNQPQHF; CDR3nt: TGTGCCACCAGTGATTCCTACAATCAGCCCCAGCATTTT
d_gene: NA; v_gene: TRBV5-6; j_gene: TRBJ2-7; abundance: NA; CDR3aa: CASSLWSRTTYEQYF; CDR3nt: TGTGCCAGCAGCTTGTGGAGCAGGACTACCTACGAGCAGTACTTC
d_gene: TRBD2; v_gene: TRBV11-1; j_gene: TRBJ2-1; abundance: NA; CDR3aa: CASSLERSLAIRYNEQFF; CDR3nt: TGTGCCAGCAGCTTAGAACGTTCACTAGCGATTCGCTACAATGAGCAGTTCTTC
d_gene: NA; v_gene: TRBV12-3/TRBV12-4; j_gene: TRBJ2-5; abundance: many; CDR3aa: CASSAGSNQETQYF; CDR3nt: TGTGCCAGCAGCGCCGGGAGCAATCAAGAGACCCAGTACTTC
d_gene: NA; v_gene: TRBV12-3/TRBV12-4; j_gene: TRBJ1-1; abundance: many; CDR3aa: CASSQDTNAEAFF; CDR3nt: TGTGCCAGCAGTCAGGACACCAACGCTGAAGCTTTCTTT
d_gene: NA; v_gene: TRBV6-2/TRBV6-3; j_gene: TRBJ2-2; abundance: NA; CDR3aa: CASRLLGLAGELFF; CDR3nt: TGTGCCAGCAGACTACTAGGCTTGGCCGGGGAGCTGTTTTTT
d_gene: TRBD2; v_gene: TRBV7-3; j_gene: TRBJ2-1; abundance: NA; CDR3aa: CASSLRAGGPSEQFF; CDR3nt: TGTGCCAGCAGCTTAAGAGCGGGAGGGCCGAGTGAGCAGTTCTTC
d_gene: NA; v_gene: TRBV12-3/TRBV12-4; j_gene: TRBJ2-3; abundance: NA; CDR3aa: CASSLEAVTGDTQYF; CDR3nt: TGTGCCAGCAGTTTAGAGGCCGTCACGGGGGATACGCAGTATTTT
d_gene: NA; v_gene: TRBV28; j_gene: TRBJ2-7; abundance: NA; CDR3aa: CASSRLFFRGNSEQYF; CDR3nt: TGTGCCAGCAGTCGCCTCTTTTTCAGGGGAAATTCCGAGCAGTACTTC
d_gene: NA; v_gene: TRBV12-3/TRBV12-4; j_gene: TRBJ2-1; abundance: NA; CDR3aa: CASSVSGDPYNEQFF; CDR3nt: TGTGCCAGCAGTGTTAGCGGAGATCCCTACAATGAGCAGTTCTTC
d_gene: TRBD1; v_gene: TRBV19; j_gene: TRBJ1-1; abundance: NA; CDR3aa: CASRLNRGLTEAFF; CDR3nt: TGTGCCAGTAGGCTAAACAGGGGGCTCACTGAAGCTTTCTTT
d_gene: NA; v_gene: TRBV10-3; j_gene: TRBJ2-5; abundance: NA; CDR3aa: CAISESWSYETQYF; CDR3nt: TGTGCCATCAGTGAGTCATGGAGCTACGAGACCCAGTACTTC
d_gene: TRBD2; v_gene: TRBV2; j_gene: TRBJ2-2; abundance: many; CDR3aa: CASSDLAGAGELFF; CDR3nt: TGTGCCAGCAGTGATCTAGCGGGGGCCGGGGAGCTGTTTTTT
d_gene: TRBD2; v_gene: TRBV20-1; j_gene: TRBJ2-1; abundance: NA; CDR3aa: CSARLAGGGDNEQFF; CDR3nt: TGCAGTGCCCGACTAGCGGGAGGGGGGGACAATGAGCAGTTCTTC
d_gene: NA; v_gene: TRBV5-5; j_gene: TRBJ2-3; abundance: once; CDR3aa: CASSSPPRNTDTQYF; CDR3nt: TGTGCCAGCAGCTCGCCGCCTAGAAACACAGATACGCAGTATTTT
d_gene: NA; v_gene: TRBV6-1; j_gene: TRBJ2-2; abundance: NA; CDR3aa: CASSGGRVVRELFF; CDR3nt: TGTGCCAGCAGTGGGGGCCGAGTAGTACGGGAGCTGTTTTTT
d_gene: NA; v_gene: TRBV12-3/TRBV12-4; j_gene: TRBJ2-5; abundance: NA; CDR3aa: CASSLMWLGLETQYF; CDR3nt: TGTGCCAGCAGTTTAATGTGGTTGGGGCTAGAGACCCAGTACTTC
d_gene: TRBD2; v_gene: TRBV4-2; j_gene: TRBJ2-1; abundance: many; CDR3aa: CASSQLVRGRAGNEQFF; CDR3nt: TGTGCCAGCAGCCAACTGGTTCGCGGGAGGGCGGGCAATGAGCAGTTCTTC
d_gene: TRBD2; v_gene: TRBV6-5; j_gene: TRBJ2-1; abundance: NA; CDR3aa: CASSYLGGSNNEQFF; CDR3nt: TGTGCCAGCAGTTACTTGGGGGGGTCGAACAATGAGCAGTTCTTC
d_gene: NA; v_gene: TRBV30; j_gene: TRBJ1-2; abundance: many; CDR3aa: CAEGQPRGYTF; CDR3nt: TGTGCGGAGGGGCAGCCCAGGGGCTACACCTTC
d_gene: NA; v_gene: TRBV24-1; j_gene: TRBJ2-1; abundance: NA; CDR3aa: CATSDLPYGGLNEQFF; CDR3nt: TGTGCCACCAGTGATTTGCCCTACGGGGGACTCAATGAGCAGTTCTTC
d_gene: NA; v_gene: TRBV6-2/TRBV6-3; j_gene: TRBJ2-3; abundance: NA; CDR3aa: CAGPDSPLGSAPRRGGTDTQYF; CDR3nt: TGTGCCGGGCCTGATAGCCCCCTAGGATCTGCCCCGCGGCGGGGAGGCACAGATACGCAGTATTTT
d_gene: TRBD1; v_gene: TRBV13; j_gene: TRBJ2-1; abundance: NA; CDR3aa: CASSLGRTGPYNEQFF; CDR3nt: TGTGCCAGCAGCTTAGGCCGGACAGGGCCCTACAATGAGCAGTTCTTC